A single T cell receptor beta chain is shown here with its context. The sample is drawn from a study of spatial heterogeneity in lung cancer. Germline values: CDR1 MNHEY, CDR2 SMNVEV (reference sequence). Trimming removed 3 bases from V and 1 base from J; junction bases left unmatched: 1. The length of the CDR3 is 14 residues. One entry per CDR3 protein results from TCRdb running MiXCR on the 5' RACE reads. The sample lists about 85,000 distinct CDR3 sequences; about 20% were seen once. The time point denotes: sample taken at primary tumor resection. Unsorted samples of tumor, nontumor lung or frozen PBMC had their whole RNA sequenced.

The V gene is TRBV27, the J gene TRBJ2-7; 9 bases are a match to TRBD2. The source of this sequence is a male donor with early-stage non-small cell lung cancer. Sequenced here: PBMCs, sampled at surgery. CDR3 coding DNA: TGTGCCAGCAGTTTTAGCGGGGGTTCCTACGAGCAGTACTTC. Protein sequence: CASSFSGGSYEQYF.